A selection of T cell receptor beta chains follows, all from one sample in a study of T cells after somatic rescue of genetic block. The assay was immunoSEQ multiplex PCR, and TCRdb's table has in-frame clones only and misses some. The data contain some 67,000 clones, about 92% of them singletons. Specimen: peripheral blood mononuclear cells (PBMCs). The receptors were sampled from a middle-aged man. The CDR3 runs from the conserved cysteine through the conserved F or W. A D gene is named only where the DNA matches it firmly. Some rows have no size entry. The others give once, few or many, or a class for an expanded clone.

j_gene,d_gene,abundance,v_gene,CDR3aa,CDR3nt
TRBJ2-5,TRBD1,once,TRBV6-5,CASSRDRGQETQYF,TGTGCCAGCAGTCGGGACAGGGGGCAAGAGACCCAGTACTTC
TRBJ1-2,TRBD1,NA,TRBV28,CASTPQGASRGYTF,TGTGCCAGCACCCCACAGGGGGCATCTCGGGGCTACACCTTC
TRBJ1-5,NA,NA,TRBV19,CASRDTRNQPQHF,TGTGCCAGTAGGGACACCCGCAATCAGCCCCAGCATTTT
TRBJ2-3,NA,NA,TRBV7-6,CASSLVSGGILTDTQYF,TGTGCCAGCAGCTTAGTATCTGGGGGGATCCTCACAGATACGCAGTATTTT
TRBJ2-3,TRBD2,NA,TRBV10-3,CAIRAGTSGTDTQYF,TGTGCCATCCGGGCCGGGACTAGCGGGACAGATACGCAGTATTTT
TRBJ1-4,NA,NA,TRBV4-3,CASSQVIRGGEKLFF,TGCGCCAGCAGCCAAGTTATCCGAGGGGGGGAAAAACTGTTTTTT
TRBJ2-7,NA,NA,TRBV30,CAWSVGGYEQYF,TGTGCCTGGAGTGTTGGGGGGTACGAGCAGTACTTC
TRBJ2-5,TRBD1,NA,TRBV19,CASNPATGETQYF,TGTGCCAGTAATCCCGCGACAGGGGAGACCCAGTACTTC
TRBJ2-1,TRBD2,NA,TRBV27,CASSFPTSGRALSYNEQFF,TGTGCCAGCAGTTTCCCGACTAGCGGGAGGGCCTTGTCCTACAATGAGCAGTTCTTC
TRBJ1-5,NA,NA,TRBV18,CASSTGWGSQPQHF,TGTGCCAGCTCAACCGGGTGGGGAAGTCAGCCCCAGCATTTT
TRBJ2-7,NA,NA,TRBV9,CASSLQGKKGEQYF,TGTGCCAGCAGCCTACAGGGAAAAAAGGGCGAGCAGTACTTC
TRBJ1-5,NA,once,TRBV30,CAWARRGSSNQPQHF,TGTGCCTGGGCACGGAGGGGCTCTAGCAATCAGCCCCAGCATTTT
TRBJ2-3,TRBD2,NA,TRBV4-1,CASSHGQGLAGGTDTQYF,TGCGCCAGCAGCCACGGACAGGGACTAGCGGGTGGCACAGATACGCAGTATTTT
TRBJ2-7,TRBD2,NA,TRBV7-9,CASSKLAGPYEQYF,TGTGCCAGCAGCAAACTAGCGGGCCCCTACGAGCAGTACTTC
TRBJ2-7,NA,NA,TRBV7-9,CASSPGIAYEQYF,TGTGCCAGCAGCCCAGGAATTGCCTACGAGCAGTACTTC
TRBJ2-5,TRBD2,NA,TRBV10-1,CASSEKRGVGETQYF,TGCGCCAGCAGTGAGAAGCGGGGGGTTGGGGAGACCCAGTACTTC
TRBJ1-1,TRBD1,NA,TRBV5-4,CASTGTGRGTEAFF,TGTGCCAGCACCGGGACAGGTCGAGGCACTGAAGCTTTCTTT
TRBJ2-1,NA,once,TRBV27,CASNYRDNEQFF,TGTGCCAGCAACTACAGGGACAATGAGCAGTTCTTC
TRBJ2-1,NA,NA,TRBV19,CASSIGGNEQFF,TGTGCCAGTAGTATCGGCGGAAATGAGCAGTTCTTC
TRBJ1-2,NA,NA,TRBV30,CAWSVGHTIYGYTF,TGTGCCTGGAGTGTAGGGCATACTATCTATGGCTACACCTTC
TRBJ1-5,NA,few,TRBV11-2,CASSLKGLKDQPQHF,TGTGCCAGCAGCTTAAAGGGGCTAAAGGATCAGCCCCAGCATTTT
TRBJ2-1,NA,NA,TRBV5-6,CAGSLIRLGFEQFF,TGTGCCGGCAGCTTGATTAGGCTGGGGTTTGAGCAGTTCTTC
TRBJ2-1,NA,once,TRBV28,CASSFGTGINEQFF,TGTGCCAGCAGTTTCGGGACCGGGATCAATGAGCAGTTCTTC
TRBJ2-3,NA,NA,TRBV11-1,CASSPKSPRGSTDTQYF,TGTGCCAGCAGCCCTAAATCCCCCCGGGGGAGCACAGATACGCAGTATTTT
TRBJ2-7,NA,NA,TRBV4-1,CASSQGRSSYEQYF,TGCGCCAGCAGCCAAGGACGCAGCTCCTACGAGCAGTACTTC
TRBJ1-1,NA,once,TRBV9,CASSLWGFTEAFF,TGTGCCAGCAGCTTATGGGGTTTCACTGAAGCTTTCTTT
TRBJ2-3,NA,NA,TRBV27,CASSLNGRPDTQYF,TGTGCCAGCAGTTTGAATGGCCGCCCAGATACGCAGTATTTT
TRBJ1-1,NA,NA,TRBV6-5,CASSYDRGSAEAFF,TGTGCCAGCAGTTATGATCGGGGGAGCGCTGAAGCTTTCTTT
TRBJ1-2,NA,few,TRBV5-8,CASSLEQLNYGYTF,TGTGCCAGCAGCTTGGAGCAGCTTAACTATGGCTACACCTTC
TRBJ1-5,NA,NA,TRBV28,CASKTGSNQPQHF,TGTGCCAGCAAAACCGGAAGCAATCAGCCCCAGCATTTT
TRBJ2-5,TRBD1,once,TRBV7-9,CASSKRGQGAGETQYF,TGTGCCAGCAGCAAAAGGGGACAGGGGGCTGGAGAGACCCAGTACTTC
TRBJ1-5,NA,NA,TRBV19,CASRPADGRGGNQPQHF,TGTGCCAGTAGACCAGCAGATGGCAGGGGTGGCAATCAGCCCCAGCATTTT
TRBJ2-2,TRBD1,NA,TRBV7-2,CASSLAGTGNTGELFF,TGTGCCAGCAGCTTAGCAGGGACAGGGAACACCGGGGAGCTGTTTTTT
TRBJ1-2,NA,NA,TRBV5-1,CASSLVPGMEGGYTF,TGCGCCAGCAGCTTGGTTCCAGGGATGGAGGGTGGCTACACCTTC
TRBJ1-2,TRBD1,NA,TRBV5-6,CASSLETGLGYTF,TGTGCCAGCAGCTTGGAGACAGGGCTCGGCTACACCTTC
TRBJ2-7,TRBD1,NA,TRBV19,CASSIGTGVSYEQYF,TGTGCCAGTAGTATCGGGACAGGGGTTTCCTACGAGCAGTACTTC
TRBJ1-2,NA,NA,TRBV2,CASSVSRYGYTF,TGTGCCAGCAGTGTATCCAGGTACGGCTACACCTTC
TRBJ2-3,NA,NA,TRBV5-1,CASSLGTSTDTQYF,TGCGCCAGCAGCCTCGGGACTAGCACAGATACGCAGTATTTT
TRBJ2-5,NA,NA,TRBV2,CASREQGETQYF,TGTGCCAGCAGGGAACAGGGTGAGACCCAGTACTTC
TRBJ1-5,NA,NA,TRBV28,CASSPLSGAWGNQPQHF,TGTGCCAGCAGCCCCCTGTCGGGGGCTTGGGGCAATCAGCCCCAGCATTTT
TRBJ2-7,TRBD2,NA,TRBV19,CASSRAGTSSYEQYF,TGTGCCAGTAGTAGGGCCGGGACTAGCTCCTACGAGCAGTACTTC
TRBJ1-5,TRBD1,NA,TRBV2,CASSSRTGGDQPQHF,TGTGCCAGCAGTTCTAGGACAGGGGGGGATCAGCCCCAGCATTTT